This TCR beta chain comes out of a study of T-cell memory formation after mild COVID-19. Study observations and caveats: Clones that contracted clustered mainly in CM and EM if CD4+ and in EMRA if CD8+.

The V segment lost 2 bases and the J segment 0 bases; nucleotides outside the gene matches: 10. This CDR3 comprises 18 residues. The germline gives CDR1 KGHSH, CDR2 LQKENI. Of note for this clonotype: Its antigen remains unknown.

Using its own MiXCR run on the 5' RACE reads, TCRdb lists one record per CDR3 protein. The sample shows 550,000 to 600,000 distinct CDR3 sequences, roughly 17% of them seen only once. Material for sequencing was PBMCs or a T cell subset sorted from them (not recorded which). The clonotype originates from an adult woman who had mild COVID-19 (a few samples of this study predate the infection). Cell type and time point are not known. The chain employs TRBV18 and TRBJ2-7; 10 nucleotides line up with TRBD2. The CDR3 protein is CASSPRIAGGPSSYEQYF. The CDR3 coding sequence is TGTGCCAGCTCACCAAGAATAGCGGGAGGCCCGAGCTCCTACGAGCAGTACTTC.